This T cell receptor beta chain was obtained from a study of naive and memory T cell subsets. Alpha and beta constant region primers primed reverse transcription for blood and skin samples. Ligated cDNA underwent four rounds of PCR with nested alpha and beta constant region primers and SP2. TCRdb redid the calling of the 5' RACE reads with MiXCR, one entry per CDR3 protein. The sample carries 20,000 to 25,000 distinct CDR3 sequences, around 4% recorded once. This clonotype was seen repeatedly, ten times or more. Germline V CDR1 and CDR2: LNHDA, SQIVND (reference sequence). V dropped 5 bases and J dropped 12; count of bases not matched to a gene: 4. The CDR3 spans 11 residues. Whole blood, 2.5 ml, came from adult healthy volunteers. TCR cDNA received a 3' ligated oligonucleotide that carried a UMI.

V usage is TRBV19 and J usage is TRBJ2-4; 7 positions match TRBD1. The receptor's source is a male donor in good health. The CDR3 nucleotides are TGTGCCAGTAGTTCGACAGGGAGTCAGTACTTC. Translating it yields CASSSTGSQYF.